This is a list of T cell receptor beta chains from one sample in a study of identical twins. TCRdb reprocessed the 5' RACE reads with MiXCR, giving one entry per CDR3 protein. Of hundreds of thousands of distinct CDR3 sequences in the sample, about 24% were seen once. A further study also used this sample, focusing on T cells expressing NK-cell markers.

The sample taken for sequencing was CD4+ T cells sorted from blood. The receptors here all came from a woman under 30 in good health. CDR3s leave out the opening cysteine and the closing phenylalanine or tryptophan. A D gene is named only where the DNA matches it firmly.

CDR3: ASVAPFYEQY
V: TRBV11-2
length: 10
D: -
J: TRBJ2-7

CDR3: ASSIRTSLYEQF
V: TRBV4-3
length: 12
D: -
J: TRBJ2-1

CDR3: ASSLDSGDPQF
V: TRBV5-5
length: 11
D: -
J: TRBJ2-1

CDR3: ASSGIQGVQFTGQQF
V: TRBV5-1
length: 15
D: TRBD1
J: TRBJ2-1

CDR3: ASSRNLQAQAGELF
V: TRBV7-8
length: 14
D: -
J: TRBJ2-2

CDR3: ASSLLLGEAF
V: TRBV5-1
length: 10
D: -
J: TRBJ1-1

CDR3: ASRNRGPYGYT
V: TRBV28
length: 11
D: TRBD1
J: TRBJ1-2

CDR3: ATSRDRKTGIYGYT
V: TRBV15
length: 14
D: -
J: TRBJ1-2

CDR3: ASSSGHQMGNNEQF
V: TRBV11-2
length: 14
D: -
J: TRBJ2-1

CDR3: ASSADRAAEAF
V: TRBV2
length: 11
D: TRBD1
J: TRBJ1-1

CDR3: ASSYSAGETYEQY
V: TRBV6-5
length: 13
D: -
J: TRBJ2-7

CDR3: SAINEDTDTQY
V: TRBV20-1
length: 11
D: -
J: TRBJ2-3

CDR3: SATRGGLGNEQY
V: TRBV20-1
length: 12
D: TRBD2
J: TRBJ2-7

CDR3: ATSSTANYGYT
V: TRBV24-1
length: 11
D: -
J: TRBJ1-2

CDR3: ASSFKGGEQF
V: TRBV12-3/TRBV12-4
length: 10
D: -
J: TRBJ2-1

CDR3: SVRDRAYEQY
V: TRBV29-1
length: 10
D: TRBD1
J: TRBJ2-7

CDR3: ASRGQGYTGELF
V: TRBV5-6
length: 12
D: TRBD1
J: TRBJ2-2

CDR3: ASRYPGQGEAF
V: TRBV12-3/TRBV12-4
length: 11
D: TRBD1
J: TRBJ1-1

CDR3: SASFQNYGYT
V: TRBV20-1
length: 10
D: -
J: TRBJ1-2

CDR3: SARDPSGTQETQY
V: TRBV20-1
length: 13
D: TRBD2
J: TRBJ2-5

CDR3: AISAEGSTGELF
V: TRBV10-3
length: 12
D: -
J: TRBJ2-2

CDR3: ASATRTSKTQY
V: TRBV7-2
length: 11
D: -
J: TRBJ2-5

CDR3: SASYRGRVTEAF
V: TRBV20-1
length: 12
D: -
J: TRBJ1-1

CDR3: ASSSEPSGTRVYEQY
V: TRBV5-1
length: 15
D: TRBD2
J: TRBJ2-7

CDR3: ASSLAIQNEQF
V: TRBV5-1
length: 11
D: -
J: TRBJ2-1

CDR3: SAKGSGSTNTQY
V: TRBV20-1
length: 12
D: -
J: TRBJ2-3

CDR3: ASGGAGRWNIQY
V: TRBV6-1
length: 12
D: -
J: TRBJ2-4

CDR3: ASSLADSQTQY
V: TRBV5-6
length: 11
D: -
J: TRBJ2-5

CDR3: ASTRGSQYNEQF
V: TRBV9
length: 12
D: -
J: TRBJ2-1

CDR3: ASSFGKTQY
V: TRBV5-6
length: 9
D: -
J: TRBJ2-5

CDR3: ASSLFTSGGTYNEQF
V: TRBV5-1
length: 15
D: TRBD2
J: TRBJ2-1

CDR3: ASSLTGPGWTEAF
V: TRBV5-1
length: 13
D: -
J: TRBJ1-1

CDR3: SVGGAFTDTQY
V: TRBV29-1
length: 11
D: -
J: TRBJ2-3

CDR3: ASSIAVTYEQY
V: TRBV7-9
length: 11
D: -
J: TRBJ2-7